This record concerns one T cell receptor beta chain sequence. Antigen: not known. This record belongs to a study of CD4+ T cells in melanoma. Regarding the study as a whole: In melanoma, neoantigen-specific CD4+ T cells reportedly differed in differentiation state.

Germline V CDR1 and CDR2: MDHEN, SYDVKM. The CDR3 has 14 amino acids. V trimming: 6 bases; J trimming: 6 bases; junction bases outside the gene matches: 5. This table comes from immunoSEQ multiplex PCR, and its TCRdb copy is limited to in-frame clones, with some not included. The sample has roughly 120,000 clones; around 92% are singletons. Sequencing was performed on peripheral blood. This chain connects TRBV28 to TRBJ1-4; TRBD1 matches at 9 bases. This sequence originates from a human donor with melanoma. CDR3 loop: CASSPGDRDEKLFF. The CDR3 bases are TGTGCCAGCAGCCCCGGGGACAGGGATGAAAAACTGTTTTTT.